This entry describes one TCR beta chain. What it binds is unknown. The data were taken from a study of cytomegalovirus exposure and HLA in healthy donors. Overall study results and limits: An ancestry cluster, one associated with Asian ancestry, reportedly showed fewer N-insertions than the approximately 670-donor mean in a later analysis. In a later analysis, HLA-associated TCR beta chains were more clonally expanded than equally common others.

The PCR ran on 60 Vbeta and 13 Jbeta primers. Assay used: immunoSEQ multiplex PCR; TCRdb lists only in-frame clones, some missing. Of 65,000 to 85,000 clones in the sample, less than 85% were seen once. In germline, CDR1 is SQVTM, CDR2 ANQGSEA. Trimming stripped 1 base from V and 3 bases from J, with 13 bases between. The CDR3 is 15 amino acids. The V call is TRBV29-1, the J call TRBJ2-1, with D possibly TRBD2 on 6 matching bases. Sample: PBMCs. This TCR derives from a woman aged 45 to 65 in good health and CMV-seronegative. CDR3: CSVEGGTGDYNEQFF. CDR3 coding DNA: TGCAGCGTTGAAGGGGGGACGGGGGACTACAATGAGCAGTTCTTC.